Sequencing of this TCR beta chain was carried out in a study of T cells after yellow fever vaccination. Study results and caveats: Abundant clonotypes from the bulk population could have been carried over as contaminants into FACS-sorted repertoires.

5'RACE template switching generated TCR cDNA, adding a universal primer site and UMIs. TCRdb reprocessed the 5' RACE reads via MiXCR and lists one record per CDR3 protein. The repertoire has some 170,000 distinct CDR3 sequences, about a tenth of them found once; the top ten carry 35% to 40%. Points on this clonotype: Its antigen remains unidentified.

The germline gives CDR1 MNHNS, CDR2 SASEGT. The CDR3 is made up of 15 amino acids. V was shortened by 8 bases and J by 6 bases, with 20 bases between the two germline ends. The J gene is TRBJ1-5, the V gene TRBV6-1; a weak D match, TRBD1 (6 bases). The source is a man between 18 and 35 years old who received the YFV17D yellow fever vaccine. The source material was CD8+ T cells sorted from PBMCs, sampled 45 days after the yellow fever booster vaccination. CDR3 amino acids: CASQKGGNGGQPQHF. The CDR3 coding sequence is TGTGCCAGCCAAAAAGGGGGGAATGGCGGTCAGCCCCAGCATTTT.